This T cell receptor beta chain is from a study of CXCR3-negative and CXCR3-positive naive CD8 T cells. A remark on this clonotype: Its specificity is not known.

300,000 cells per CD8+ T cell subset were flow-sorted in triplicate. CDR1 and CDR2 (germline): SQVTM, ANQGSEA. The CDR3 runs 13 residues. Findings of the study overall: It was found that naive subsets had comparable surface CD5, and TCR strength was inferred from TRB CDR3 properties. Naive subsets were similarly diverse, while memory CD8+ repertoires were much less diverse.

The TRB libraries of cDNA were built by UMI-labeled 5' RACE. TCRdb reworked the 5' RACE reads into one entry per CDR3 protein, no DNA. The sample table sets out more than 7,000 distinct CDR3 sequences. Input material: naive CXCR3- CD8+ T cells from blood. Regarding subset: CD45RO-CCR7+CD27+CD95- naive CD8+ T cells lacking CXCR3 (TNR3-). The TCR comes from a human donor in good health. Some clones in this sample may be carry-over from other donors' samples. The rearrangement joins TRBV29-1 to TRBJ2-2. CDR3: CSVEVVNTGELFF.